This T cell receptor beta chain was retrieved from a study of shared clonotypes between healthy human individuals. Profiled with immunoSEQ multiplex PCR; TCRdb holds only in-frame clones, not every one. The sample holds around 2.5 million clones, approximately 93% seen once. This CDR3 comprises 13 residues. CDR1 is SQVTM, CDR2 ANQGSEA, per germline. Trimming removed 4 bases at V and 8 bases at J, with 15 bases between. The gene calls are TRBV29-1 and TRBJ2-1, with a weak D call TRBD2 (6 bases). Sequencing was performed on naive CD4+ T cells from PBMCs. Noted subset: CD45RA+ positively selected. The clonotype was recovered from a man younger than 35 in good health. Some clones in this sample may be carry-over from other donors' samples. The CDR3 DNA is TGCAGCGTTGGGGTGGGGACTTATGATGAGCAGTTCTTC. This encodes CSVGVGTYDEQFF.